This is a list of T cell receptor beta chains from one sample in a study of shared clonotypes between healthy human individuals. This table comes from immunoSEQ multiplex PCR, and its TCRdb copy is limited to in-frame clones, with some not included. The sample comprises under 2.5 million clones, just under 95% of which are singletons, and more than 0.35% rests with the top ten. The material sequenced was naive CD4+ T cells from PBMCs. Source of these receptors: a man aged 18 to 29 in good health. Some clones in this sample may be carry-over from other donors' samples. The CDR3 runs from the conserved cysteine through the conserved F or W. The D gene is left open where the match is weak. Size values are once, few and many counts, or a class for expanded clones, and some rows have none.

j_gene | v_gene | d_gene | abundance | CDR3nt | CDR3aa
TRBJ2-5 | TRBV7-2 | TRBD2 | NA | TGTGCCAGCGTAGCGGGAGTGCTGGAGACCCAGTACTTC | CASVAGVLETQYF
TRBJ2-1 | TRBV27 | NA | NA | TGTGCCAGCACCGATCGTATAGGCTCTTTCAATGAGCAGTTCTTC | CASTDRIGSFNEQFF
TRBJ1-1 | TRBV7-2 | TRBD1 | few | TGTGCCAGCAGCTCCCGGACAGGGATGAGTGAAGCTTTCTTT | CASSSRTGMSEAFF
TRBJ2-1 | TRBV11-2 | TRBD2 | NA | TGTGCCAGCAGTAAGCTAGCGGGAGGGAATGAGCAGTTCTTC | CASSKLAGGNEQFF
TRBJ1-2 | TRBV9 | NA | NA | TGTGCCAGCAGCGTAGCCCTGGGGGCGGCATATGGCTACACCTTC | CASSVALGAAYGYTF
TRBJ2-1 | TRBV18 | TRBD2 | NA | TGTGCCAGCTCACCAATCACCTCTAGCGGGAGGTCCTACAATGAGCAGTTCTTC | CASSPITSSGRSYNEQFF
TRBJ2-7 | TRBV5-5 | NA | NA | TGTGCCAGCAGCTTCGGTGGGCGGGAATACGAGCAGTACTTC | CASSFGGREYEQYF
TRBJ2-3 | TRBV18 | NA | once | TGTGCCAGCTCACCACGGGGGGCCGCAGATACGCAGTATTTT | CASSPRGAADTQYF
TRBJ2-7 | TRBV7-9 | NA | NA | TGTGCCAGCAGCTTAGTGCGCAGGCAAACCTACGAGCAGTACTTC | CASSLVRRQTYEQYF
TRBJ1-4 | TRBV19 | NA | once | TGTGCCAGTAGTATTTTTAGGGACGAGGAAAAACTGTTTTTT | CASSIFRDEEKLFF
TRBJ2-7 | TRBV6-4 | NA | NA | TGTGCCAGCCCCAGGGGTGAAGCCTACGAGCAGTACTTC | CASPRGEAYEQYF
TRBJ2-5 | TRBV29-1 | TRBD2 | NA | TGCAGCGCCGGGACTAGCGGGAGGGCTGCAGAGACCCAGTACTTC | CSAGTSGRAAETQYF
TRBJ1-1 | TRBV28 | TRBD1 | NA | TGTGCCAGCAGACCGCGGGACAGGGGGAACACTGAAGCTTTCTTT | CASRPRDRGNTEAFF
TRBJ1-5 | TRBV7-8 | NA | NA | TGTGCCAGCAGCTTACGGTGGGGGCAGGACAATCAGCCCCAGCATTTT | CASSLRWGQDNQPQHF
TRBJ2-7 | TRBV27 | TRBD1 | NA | TGTGCCAGCAGTACATCCGGGACAGGGGTCGAGCAGTACTTC | CASSTSGTGVEQYF
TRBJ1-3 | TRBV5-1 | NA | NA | TGCGCCAGCAGCTTGGACCTCGGGACATCGGTCTCTGGAAACACCATATATTTT | CASSLDLGTSVSGNTIYF
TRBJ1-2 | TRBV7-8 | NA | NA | TGTGCCAGCAGCTTAGCTGGGCGGAACGCAGGGTTGGGCTACACCTTC | CASSLAGRNAGLGYTF
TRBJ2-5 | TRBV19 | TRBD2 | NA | TGTGCCAGTAGTAGGGCAGGCGGGGGTCAAGAGACCCAGTACTTC | CASSRAGGGQETQYF
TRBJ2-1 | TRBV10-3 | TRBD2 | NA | TGTGCCACCGCGCGGACTAGCGAGTCAGGTGAGCAGTTCTTC | CATARTSESGEQFF
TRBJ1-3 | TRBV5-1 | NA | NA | TGCGCCAGCAGCTTGGACCCTCAGGGCTCTGGAAACACCATATATTTT | CASSLDPQGSGNTIYF
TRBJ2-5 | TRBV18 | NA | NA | TGTGCCAGCTCCATCACCCGAGGGCAAGAGACCCAGTACTTC | CASSITRGQETQYF
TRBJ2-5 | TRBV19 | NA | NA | TGTGCCAGTAGTGACCGGGGACATCCAAACCAAGAGACCCAGTACTTC | CASSDRGHPNQETQYF
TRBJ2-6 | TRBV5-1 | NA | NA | TGCGCCAGCAGCTTGGTAGGAAGTGGGGCCAACGTCCTGACTTTC | CASSLVGSGANVLTF
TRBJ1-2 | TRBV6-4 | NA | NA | TGTGCCAGCAGTGACGGGCAGGCGGCGTTCCATGGCTACACCTTC | CASSDGQAAFHGYTF
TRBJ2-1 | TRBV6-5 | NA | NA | TGTGCCAGCACTTCTAGGGCCGATTGGGGCAATGAGCAGTTCTTC | CASTSRADWGNEQFF
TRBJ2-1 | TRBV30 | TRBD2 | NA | TGTGCCTGGAGTCGCGGGAGGTCGTCTGAGCAGTTCTTC | CAWSRGRSSEQFF